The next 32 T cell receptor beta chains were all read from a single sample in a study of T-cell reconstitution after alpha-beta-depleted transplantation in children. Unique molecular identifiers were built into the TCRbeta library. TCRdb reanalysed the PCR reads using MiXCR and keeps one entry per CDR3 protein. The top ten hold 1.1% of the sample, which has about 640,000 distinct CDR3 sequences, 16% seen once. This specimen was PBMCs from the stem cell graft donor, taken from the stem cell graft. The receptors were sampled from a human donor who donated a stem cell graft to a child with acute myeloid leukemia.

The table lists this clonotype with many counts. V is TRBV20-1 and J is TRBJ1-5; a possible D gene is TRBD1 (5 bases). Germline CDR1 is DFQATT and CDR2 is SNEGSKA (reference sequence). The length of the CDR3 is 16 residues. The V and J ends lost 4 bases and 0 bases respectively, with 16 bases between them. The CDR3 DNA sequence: TGCAGTGCTATCGAGGGAGGGGATTATAGCAATCAGCCCCAGCATTTT. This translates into CSAIEGGDYSNQPQHF.

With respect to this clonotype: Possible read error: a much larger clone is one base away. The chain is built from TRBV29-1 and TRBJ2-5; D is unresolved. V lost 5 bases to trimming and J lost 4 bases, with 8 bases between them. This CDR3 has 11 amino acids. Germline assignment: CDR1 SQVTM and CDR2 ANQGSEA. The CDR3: CSVSDGETQYF. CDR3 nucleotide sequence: TGCAGCGTTTCCGACGGAGAGACCCAGTACTTC.

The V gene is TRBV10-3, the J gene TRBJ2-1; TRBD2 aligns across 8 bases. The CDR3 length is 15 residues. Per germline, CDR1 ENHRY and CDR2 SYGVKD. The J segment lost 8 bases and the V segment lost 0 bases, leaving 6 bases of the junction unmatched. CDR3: CAISESEGLVDEQFF. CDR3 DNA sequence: TGTGCCATCAGTGAGTCCGAGGGACTAGTAGATGAGCAGTTCTTC.

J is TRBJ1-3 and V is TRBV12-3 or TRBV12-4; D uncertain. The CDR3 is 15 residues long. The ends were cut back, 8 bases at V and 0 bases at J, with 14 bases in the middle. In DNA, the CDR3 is TGTGCCAGCGGTTCGACATTTCTCTCTGGAAACACCATATATTTT. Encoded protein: CASGSTFLSGNTIYF.

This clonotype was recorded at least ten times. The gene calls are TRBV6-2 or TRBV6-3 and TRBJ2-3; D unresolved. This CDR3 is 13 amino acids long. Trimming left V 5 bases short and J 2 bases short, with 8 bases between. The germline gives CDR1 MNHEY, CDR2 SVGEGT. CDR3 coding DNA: TGTGCCAGCAGTGCCCGAATCACAGATACGCAGTATTTT. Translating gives CASSARITDTQYF.

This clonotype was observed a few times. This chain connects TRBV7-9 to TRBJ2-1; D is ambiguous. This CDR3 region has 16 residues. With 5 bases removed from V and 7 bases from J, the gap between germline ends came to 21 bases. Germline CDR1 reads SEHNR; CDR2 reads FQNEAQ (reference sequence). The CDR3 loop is CASSPPNPEEVNEQFF. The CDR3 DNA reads TGTGCCAGCAGCCCTCCCAACCCCGAAGAGGTAAATGAGCAGTTCTTC.

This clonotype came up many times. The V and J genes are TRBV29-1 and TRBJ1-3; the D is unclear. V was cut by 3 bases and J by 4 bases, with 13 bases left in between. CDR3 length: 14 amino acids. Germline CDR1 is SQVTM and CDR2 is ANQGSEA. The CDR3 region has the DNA TGCAGCGTTGATGTGGCAGCCAACGGAAACACCATATATTTT. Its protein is CSVDVAANGNTIYF.

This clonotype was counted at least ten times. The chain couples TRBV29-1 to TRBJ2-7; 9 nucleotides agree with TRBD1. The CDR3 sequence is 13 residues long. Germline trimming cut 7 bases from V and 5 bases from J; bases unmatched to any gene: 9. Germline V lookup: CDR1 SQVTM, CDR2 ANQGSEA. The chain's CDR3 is CSACPTGGHEQYF. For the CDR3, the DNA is TGCAGCGCTTGTCCGACAGGGGGTCACGAGCAGTACTTC.

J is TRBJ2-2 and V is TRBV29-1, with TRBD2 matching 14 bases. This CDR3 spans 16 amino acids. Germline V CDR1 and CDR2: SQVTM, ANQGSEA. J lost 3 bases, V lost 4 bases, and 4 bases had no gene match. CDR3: CSVGLAGGLDTGELFF. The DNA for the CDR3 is TGCAGCGTTGGACTAGCGGGGGGGCTTGACACCGGGGAGCTGTTTTTT.

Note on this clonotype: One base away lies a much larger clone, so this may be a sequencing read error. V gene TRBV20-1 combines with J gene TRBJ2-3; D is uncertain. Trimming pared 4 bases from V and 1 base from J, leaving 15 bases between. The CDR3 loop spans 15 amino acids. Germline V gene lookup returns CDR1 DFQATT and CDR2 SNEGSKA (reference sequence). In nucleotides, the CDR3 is TGCAGTGCTACCGTGGTGGGCTTGGGCACAGATACGCAGTATTTT. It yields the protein CSATVVGLGTDTQYF.

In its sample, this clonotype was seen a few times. The CDR3 spells CASRFRDRADEQYV. For the CDR3, the DNA is TGTGCCAGCAGGTTCCGGGACAGGGCGGACGAGCAGTACGTC. V usage is TRBV6-1 and J usage is TRBJ2-7; 9 positions agree with TRBD1. From germline, CDR1 is MNHNS and CDR2 SASEGT. The CDR3 covers 14 residues. Trimming removed 6 bases from V and 5 bases from J; junction bases left unmatched: 8.

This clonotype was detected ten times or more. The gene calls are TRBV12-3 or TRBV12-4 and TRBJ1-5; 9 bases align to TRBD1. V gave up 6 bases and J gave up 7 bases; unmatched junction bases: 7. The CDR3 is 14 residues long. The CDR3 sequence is CASSFTGGGQPQHF. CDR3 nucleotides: TGTGCCAGCAGCTTCACAGGGGGCGGGCAGCCCCAGCATTTT.

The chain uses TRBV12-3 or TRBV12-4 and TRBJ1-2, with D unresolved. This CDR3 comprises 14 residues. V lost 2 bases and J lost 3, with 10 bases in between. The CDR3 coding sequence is TGTGCCAGCAGTTTACAACTCACAGACTATGGCTACACCTTC. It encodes CASSLQLTDYGYTF.

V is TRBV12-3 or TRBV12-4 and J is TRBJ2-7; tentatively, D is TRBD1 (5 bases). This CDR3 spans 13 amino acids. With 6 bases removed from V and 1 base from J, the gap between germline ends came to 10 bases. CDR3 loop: CASRNTGSYEQYF. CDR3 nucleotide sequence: TGTGCCAGCAGAAACACAGGATCCTACGAGCAGTACTTC.

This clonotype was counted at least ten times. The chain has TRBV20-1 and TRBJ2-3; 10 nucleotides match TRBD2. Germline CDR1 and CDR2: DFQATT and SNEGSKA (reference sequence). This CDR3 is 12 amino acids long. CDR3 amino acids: CSLAGAGDTQYF. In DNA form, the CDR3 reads TGCAGCCTAGCGGGGGCAGGAGATACGCAGTATTTT.

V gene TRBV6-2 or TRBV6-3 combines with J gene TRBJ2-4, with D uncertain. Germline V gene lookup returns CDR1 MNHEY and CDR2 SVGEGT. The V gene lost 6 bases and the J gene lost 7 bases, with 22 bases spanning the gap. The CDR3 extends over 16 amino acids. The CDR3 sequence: CASSPLWTRPGNIQYF. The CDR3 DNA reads TGTGCCAGCAGCCCACTATGGACCCGCCCCGGGAACATTCAGTACTTC.

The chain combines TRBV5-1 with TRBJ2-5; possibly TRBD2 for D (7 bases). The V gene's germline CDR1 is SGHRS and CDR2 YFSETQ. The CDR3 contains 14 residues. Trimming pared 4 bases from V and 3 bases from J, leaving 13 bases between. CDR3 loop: CASSIGGPEETQYF. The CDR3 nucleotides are TGCGCCAGCAGCATCGGGGGGCCAGAAGAGACCCAGTACTTC.

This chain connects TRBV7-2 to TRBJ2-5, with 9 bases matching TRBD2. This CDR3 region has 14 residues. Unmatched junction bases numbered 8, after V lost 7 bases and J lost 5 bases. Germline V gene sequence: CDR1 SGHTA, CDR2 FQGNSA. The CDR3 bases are TGTGCCAGCACGGGCGGGGGGGCAGGGGAGACCCAGTACTTC. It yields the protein CASTGGGAGETQYF.

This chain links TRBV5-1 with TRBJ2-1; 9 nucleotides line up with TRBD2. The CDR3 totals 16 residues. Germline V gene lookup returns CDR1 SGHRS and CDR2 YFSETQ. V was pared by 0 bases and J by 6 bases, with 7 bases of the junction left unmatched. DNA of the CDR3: TGCGCCAGCAGCTTGGATCGGCTAGCGGGGCCCAATGAGCAGTTCTTC. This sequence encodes CASSLDRLAGPNEQFF.

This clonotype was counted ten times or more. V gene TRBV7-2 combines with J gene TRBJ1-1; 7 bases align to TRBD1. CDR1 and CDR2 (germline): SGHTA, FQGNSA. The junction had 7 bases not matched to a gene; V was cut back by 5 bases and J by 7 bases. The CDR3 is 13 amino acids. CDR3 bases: TGTGCCAGCAGCGTAGACAGGGCCCTTGAAGCTTTCTTT. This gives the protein CASSVDRALEAFF.

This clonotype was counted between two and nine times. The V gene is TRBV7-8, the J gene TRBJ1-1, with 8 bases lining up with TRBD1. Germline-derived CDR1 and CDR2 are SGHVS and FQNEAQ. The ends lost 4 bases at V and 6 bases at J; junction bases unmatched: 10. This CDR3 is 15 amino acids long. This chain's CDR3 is CASSSSGTGVPEAFF. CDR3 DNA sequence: TGTGCCAGCAGCTCGTCCGGGACAGGCGTTCCTGAAGCTTTCTTT.

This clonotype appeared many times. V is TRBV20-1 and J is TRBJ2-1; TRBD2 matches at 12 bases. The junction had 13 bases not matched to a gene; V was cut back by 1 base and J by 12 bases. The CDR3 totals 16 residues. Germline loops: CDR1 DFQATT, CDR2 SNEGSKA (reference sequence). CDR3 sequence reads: CSARVLAGGYLPGQFF. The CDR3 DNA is TGCAGTGCTAGAGTGCTAGCGGGGGGGTACCTTCCTGGGCAGTTCTTC.

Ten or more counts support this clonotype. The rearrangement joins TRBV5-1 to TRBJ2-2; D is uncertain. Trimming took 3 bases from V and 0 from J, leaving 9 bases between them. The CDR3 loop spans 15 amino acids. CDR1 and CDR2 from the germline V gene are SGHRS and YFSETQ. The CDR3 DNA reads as TGCGCCAGCAGCTCGCAGCGACCGAACACCGGGGAGCTGTTTTTT. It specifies CASSSQRPNTGELFF.

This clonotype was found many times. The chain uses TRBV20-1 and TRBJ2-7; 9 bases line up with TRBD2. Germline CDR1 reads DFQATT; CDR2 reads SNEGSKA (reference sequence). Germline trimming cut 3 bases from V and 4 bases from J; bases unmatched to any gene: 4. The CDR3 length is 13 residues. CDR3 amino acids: CSARGSGGYEQYV. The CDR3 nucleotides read TGCAGTGCTAGGGGTAGCGGGGGTTACGAGCAGTACGTC.

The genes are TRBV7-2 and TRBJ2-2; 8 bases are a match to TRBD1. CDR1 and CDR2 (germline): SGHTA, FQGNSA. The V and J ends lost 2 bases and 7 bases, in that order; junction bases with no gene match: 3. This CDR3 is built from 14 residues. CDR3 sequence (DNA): TGTGCCAGCAGCTTAAGACAGGGGAGCGGGGAGCTGTTTTTT. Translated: CASSLRQGSGELFF.

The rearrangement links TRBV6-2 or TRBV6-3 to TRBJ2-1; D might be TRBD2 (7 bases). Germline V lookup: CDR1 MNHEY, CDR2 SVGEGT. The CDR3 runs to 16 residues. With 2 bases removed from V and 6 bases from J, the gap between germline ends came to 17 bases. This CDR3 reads CASSYEGGAAFNEQFF. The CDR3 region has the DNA TGTGCCAGCAGTTACGAGGGGGGGGCTGCGTTCAATGAGCAGTTCTTC.

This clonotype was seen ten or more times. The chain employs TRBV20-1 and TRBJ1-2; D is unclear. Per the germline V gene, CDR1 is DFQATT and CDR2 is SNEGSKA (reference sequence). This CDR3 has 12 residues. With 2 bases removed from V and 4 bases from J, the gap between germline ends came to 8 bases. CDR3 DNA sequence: TGCAGTGCTAGACAGGCTAGCTATGGCTACACCTTC. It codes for CSARQASYGYTF.

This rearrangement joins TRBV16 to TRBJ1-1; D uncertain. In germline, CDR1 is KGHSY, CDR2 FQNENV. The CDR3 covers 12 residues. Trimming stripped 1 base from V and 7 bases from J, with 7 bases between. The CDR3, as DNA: TGTGCCAGCAGCCAATTCATCTTTGAAGCTTTCTTT. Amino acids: CASSQFIFEAFF. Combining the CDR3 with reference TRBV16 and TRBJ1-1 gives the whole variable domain GEEVAQTPKHLVRGEGQKAKLYCAPIKGHSYVFWYQQVLKNEFKFLISFQNENVFDETGMPKERFSAKCLPNSPCSLEIQATKLEDSAVYFCASSQFIFEAFFGQGTRLTVV.

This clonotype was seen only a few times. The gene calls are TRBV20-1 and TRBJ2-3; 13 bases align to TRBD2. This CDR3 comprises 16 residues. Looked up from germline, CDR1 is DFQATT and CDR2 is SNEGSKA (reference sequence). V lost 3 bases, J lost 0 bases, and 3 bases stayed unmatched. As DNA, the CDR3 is TGCAGTGCTAGCGGACTAGCGGGGGCCAGCACAGATACGCAGTATTTT. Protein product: CSASGLAGASTDTQYF.

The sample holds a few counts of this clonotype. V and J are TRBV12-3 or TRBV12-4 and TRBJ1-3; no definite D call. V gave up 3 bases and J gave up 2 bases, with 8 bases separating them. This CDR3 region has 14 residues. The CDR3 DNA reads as TGTGCCAGCAGTTTGGCGGTTACTGGAAACACCATATATTTT. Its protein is CASSLAVTGNTIYF.

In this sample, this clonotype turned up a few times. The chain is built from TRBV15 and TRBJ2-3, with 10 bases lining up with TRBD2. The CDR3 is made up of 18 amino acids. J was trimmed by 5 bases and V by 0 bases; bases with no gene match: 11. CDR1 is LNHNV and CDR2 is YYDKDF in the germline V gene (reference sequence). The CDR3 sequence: CATSRDHGSGGAVDTQYF. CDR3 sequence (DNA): TGTGCCACCAGCAGAGATCACGGCAGCGGGGGGGCTGTAGATACGCAGTATTTT.

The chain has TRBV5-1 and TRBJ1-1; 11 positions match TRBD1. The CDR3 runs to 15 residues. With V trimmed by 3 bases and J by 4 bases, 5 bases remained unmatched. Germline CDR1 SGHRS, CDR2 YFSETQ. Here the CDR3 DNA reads TGCGCCAGCAGCTCCAGGACAGGGGGCCTCACTGAAGCTTTCTTT. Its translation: CASSSRTGGLTEAFF.